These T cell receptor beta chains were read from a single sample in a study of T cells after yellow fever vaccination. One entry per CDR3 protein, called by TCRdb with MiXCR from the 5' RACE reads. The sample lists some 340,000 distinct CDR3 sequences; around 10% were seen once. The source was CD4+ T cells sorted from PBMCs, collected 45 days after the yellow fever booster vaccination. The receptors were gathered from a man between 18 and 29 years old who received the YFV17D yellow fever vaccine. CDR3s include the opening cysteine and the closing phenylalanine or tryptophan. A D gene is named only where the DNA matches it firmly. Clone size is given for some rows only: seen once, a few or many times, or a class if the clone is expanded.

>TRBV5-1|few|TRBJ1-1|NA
CASSLAVGDTEAFF
TGCGCCAGCAGCTTGGCGGTAGGGGACACTGAAGCTTTCTTT
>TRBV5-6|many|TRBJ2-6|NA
CASSLATGRSGANVLTF
TGTGCCAGCAGCTTGGCTACGGGGCGGTCTGGGGCCAACGTCCTGACTTTC
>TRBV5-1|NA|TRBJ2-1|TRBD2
CASSLTSSGGTYNEQFF
TGCGCCAGCAGCTTGACCTCTAGCGGGGGGACTTACAATGAGCAGTTCTTC
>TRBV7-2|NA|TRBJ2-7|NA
CASSLDAGVKYF
TGTGCCAGCAGCTTAGACGCAGGGGTAAAGTACTTC
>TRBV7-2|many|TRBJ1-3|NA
CASSFGLNSGNTIYF
TGTGCCAGCAGCTTTGGGCTGAACTCTGGAAACACCATATATTTT
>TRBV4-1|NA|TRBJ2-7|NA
CASSLGRYQYEQYF
TGCGCCAGCAGCCTAGGACGCTACCAGTACGAGCAGTACTTC
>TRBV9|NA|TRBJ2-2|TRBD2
CASSVGSGGPNTGELFF
TGTGCCAGCAGCGTGGGTAGCGGGGGCCCGAACACCGGGGAGCTGTTTTTT
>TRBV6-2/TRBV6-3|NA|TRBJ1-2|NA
CASSYRGHGYTF
TGTGCCAGCAGTTACAGAGGTCATGGCTACACCTTC
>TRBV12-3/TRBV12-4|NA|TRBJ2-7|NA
CASSWGRGSSYEQYF
TGTGCCAGCAGTTGGGGGCGGGGAAGCTCCTACGAGCAGTACTTC
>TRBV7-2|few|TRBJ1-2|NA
CASSNYDSLYGYTF
TGTGCCAGCAGCAACTACGACAGCCTCTATGGCTACACCTTC
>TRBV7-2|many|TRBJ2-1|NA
CASSLASYEQFF
TGTGCCAGCAGCTTAGCTTCGTATGAGCAGTTCTTC
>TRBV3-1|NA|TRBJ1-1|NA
CASSQVGPSEAFF
TGTGCCAGCAGCCAAGTGGGACCTTCAGAAGCTTTCTTT
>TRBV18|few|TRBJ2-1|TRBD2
CASSTGTSGGKYNEQFF
TGTGCCAGCTCAACGGGGACTAGCGGGGGGAAGTACAATGAGCAGTTCTTC
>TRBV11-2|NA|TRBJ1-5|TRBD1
CASSLGQGKIGGQPQHF
TGTGCCAGCAGCCTTGGACAGGGGAAAATAGGTGGCCAGCCCCAGCATTTT
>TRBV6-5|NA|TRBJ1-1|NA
CASSVGRGDTEAFF
TGTGCCAGCAGCGTGGGGCGGGGGGACACTGAAGCTTTCTTT
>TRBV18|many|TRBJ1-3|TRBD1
CASSPPGQGAGNTIYF
TGTGCCAGCTCACCACCGGGACAGGGGGCTGGAAACACCATATATTTT
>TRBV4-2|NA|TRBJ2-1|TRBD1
CASSQGTGQGYNEQFF
TGTGCCAGCAGCCAAGGTACAGGACAGGGATACAATGAGCAGTTCTTC
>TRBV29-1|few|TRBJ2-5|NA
CSVRDTQETQYF
TGCAGCGTTCGAGACACCCAAGAGACCCAGTACTTC
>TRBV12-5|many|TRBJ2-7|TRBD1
CASGSGDRIYEQYF
TGTGCTAGTGGTTCGGGGGACAGGATATACGAGCAGTACTTC
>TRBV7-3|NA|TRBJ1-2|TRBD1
CASSLRQGGRLTF
TGTGCCAGCAGCTTAAGACAGGGAGGGAGACTCACCTTC
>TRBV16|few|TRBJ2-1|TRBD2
CASSRSGGPYNEQFF
TGTGCCAGCAGCCGAAGCGGGGGTCCCTACAATGAGCAGTTCTTC
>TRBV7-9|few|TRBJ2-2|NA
CASRRDGNTGELFF
TGTGCCAGCAGGCGGGACGGTAACACCGGGGAGCTGTTTTTT
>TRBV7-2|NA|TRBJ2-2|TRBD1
CASRFSQGVTGELFF
TGTGCCAGCAGGTTTTCGCAGGGGGTCACCGGGGAGCTGTTTTTT
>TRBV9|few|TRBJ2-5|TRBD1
CASSALTGQETQYF
TGTGCCAGCAGCGCCTTGACAGGGCAAGAGACCCAGTACTTC
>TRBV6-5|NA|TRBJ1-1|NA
CASFPQGRVTEAFF
TGTGCCAGCTTCCCCCAGGGAAGGGTCACTGAAGCTTTCTTT
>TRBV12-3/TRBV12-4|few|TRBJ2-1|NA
CASSLGIGFGSYNEQFF
TGTGCCAGCAGTTTAGGTATCGGTTTCGGGTCCTACAATGAGCAGTTCTTC
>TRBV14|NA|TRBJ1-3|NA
CASSPAGLSGNTIYF
TGTGCCAGCAGCCCCGCCGGGCTCTCTGGAAACACCATATATTTT
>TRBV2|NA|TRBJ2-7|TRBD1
CASRETGGEQYF
TGTGCCAGCAGGGAAACAGGGGGCGAGCAGTACTTC
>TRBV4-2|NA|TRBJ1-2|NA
CASSPRKGVDYGYTF
TGTGCCAGCAGCCCGCGAAAAGGGGTGGACTATGGCTACACCTTC
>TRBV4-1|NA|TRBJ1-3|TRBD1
CASSHHRGRGAGNTIYF
TGCGCCAGCAGCCACCATCGGGGCAGGGGGGCTGGAAACACCATATATTTT
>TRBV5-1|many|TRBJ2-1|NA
CASSLQLTGYNEQFF
TGCGCCAGCAGCCTACAATTGACAGGCTACAATGAGCAGTTCTTC
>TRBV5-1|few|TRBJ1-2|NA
CASSLDGGAYNYGYTF
TGCGCCAGCAGCTTGGATGGGGGCGCTTATAACTATGGCTACACCTTC
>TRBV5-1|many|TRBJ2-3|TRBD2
CASSFGTSGGSTDTQYF
TGCGCCAGCAGCTTCGGGACTAGCGGAGGTAGCACAGATACGCAGTATTTT
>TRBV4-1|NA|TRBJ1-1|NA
CASSQAIRSTRNTEAFF
TGCGCCAGCAGCCAAGCCATCAGATCGACTAGGAACACTGAAGCTTTCTTT
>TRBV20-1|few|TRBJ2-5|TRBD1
CSARDTTGYQETQYF
TGCAGTGCTAGAGATACGACAGGGTACCAAGAGACCCAGTACTTC
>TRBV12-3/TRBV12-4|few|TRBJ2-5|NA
CASSPGQRGETQYF
TGTGCCAGCAGTCCGGGACAACGGGGAGAGACCCAGTACTTC
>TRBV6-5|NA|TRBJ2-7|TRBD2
CASSYSILAADEQYF
TGTGCCAGCAGTTACTCGATTCTAGCGGCCGACGAGCAGTACTTC
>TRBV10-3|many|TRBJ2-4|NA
CAISEGTPNIQYF
TGTGCCATCAGTGAAGGGACTCCAAACATTCAGTACTTC
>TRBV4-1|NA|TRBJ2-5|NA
CASSPGSAQETQYF
TGCGCCAGCAGCCCCGGCTCGGCCCAAGAGACCCAGTACTTC